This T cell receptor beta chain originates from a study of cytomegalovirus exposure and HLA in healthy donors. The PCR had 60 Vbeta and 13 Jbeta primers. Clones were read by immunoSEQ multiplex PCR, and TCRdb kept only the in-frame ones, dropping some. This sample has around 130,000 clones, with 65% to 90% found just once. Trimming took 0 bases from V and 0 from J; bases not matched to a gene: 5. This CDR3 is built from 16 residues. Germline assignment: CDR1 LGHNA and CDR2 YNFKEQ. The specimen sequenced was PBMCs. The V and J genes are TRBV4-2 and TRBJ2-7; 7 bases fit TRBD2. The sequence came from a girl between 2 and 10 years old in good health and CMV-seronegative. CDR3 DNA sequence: TGTGCCAGCAGCCAAGATCCAGCGGGGAGCTCCTACGAGCAGTACTTC. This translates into CASSQDPAGSSYEQYF.